The 13 T cell receptor beta chains below all came from one sample that was sequenced in a study of identical twins. TCRdb passed the 5' RACE reads through MiXCR, listing each CDR3 protein once. Among about 490,000 distinct CDR3 sequences listed, roughly 15% were seen once. In addition, the sample was reused for a study of yellow fever vaccine responses in identical twins.

The sample was CD4+ T cells sorted from blood. The receptors originated from a young woman in good health.

This clonotype was picked up a small number of times. The chain carries TRBV7-2 and TRBJ2-5, with 13 bases matching TRBD2. Looked up from germline, CDR1 is SGHTA and CDR2 is FQGNSA. The CDR3 totals 17 residues. V was clipped by 5 bases and J by 2 bases; unmatched bases: 8. DNA for the CDR3: TGTGCCAGCAGCCTCGGGACTAGCGGGGCCTTTCAAGAGACCCAGTACTTC. It specifies CASSLGTSGAFQETQYF.

This clonotype was seen more than once but under ten times. Given a much more abundant clone one base away, this may be a read error. The gene calls are TRBV12-3 or TRBV12-4 and TRBJ2-5; 7 nucleotides agree with TRBD1. CDR3 length: 15 amino acids. Losses at the gene ends were 6 bases for V and 2 bases for J; bases not matched to a gene: 9. Written as DNA, the CDR3 is TGTGCCAGCAGAAGGGACAGTGGGGCACAAGAGACCCAGTACTTC. Translated: CASRRDSGAQETQYF.

In this sample, this clonotype turned up a few times. The chain combines TRBV20-1 with TRBJ1-1; D unresolved. This CDR3 is built from 11 residues. The V and J ends lost 6 bases and 8 bases respectively, with 13 bases between them. Looked up from germline, CDR1 is DFQATT and CDR2 is SNEGSKA (reference sequence). This CDR3 is CSATVRSEAFF. The CDR3 DNA sequence: TGCAGTGCCACGGTCCGTTCCGAAGCTTTCTTT.

In this sample, this clonotype turned up many times. The chain has TRBV24-1 and TRBJ2-2; D not resolved. Between the trimmed V and J ends, which lost 4 bases and 7 bases, there was a span of 6 bases. The CDR3 is made up of 12 amino acids. Germline V CDR1 and CDR2: KGHDR, SFDVKD. The CDR3 sequence is CATSENHGELFF. For the CDR3, the DNA is TGTGCCACCAGTGAAAACCACGGGGAGCTGTTTTTT.

The chain recombines TRBV14 with TRBJ2-1; 10 nucleotides match TRBD2. The CDR3 is made up of 18 amino acids. With 0 bases clipped from V and 0 bases from J, the junction kept 5 bases outside the gene matches. Germline CDR1 SGHDN, CDR2 FVKESK. CDR3: CASSQDGGLAVSYNEQFF. CDR3 nucleotide sequence: TGTGCCAGCAGCCAAGATGGAGGACTAGCGGTCTCCTACAATGAGCAGTTCTTC.

The chain joins TRBV20-1 to TRBJ2-3; TRBD2 matches at 9 bases. Germline-derived CDR1 and CDR2 are DFQATT and SNEGSKA (reference sequence). CDR3 length: 16 amino acids. With 2 bases clipped from V and 3 bases from J, the junction kept 9 bases outside the gene matches. For the CDR3, the DNA is TGCAGTGCTAGAAGTAGCGGGAGAGGTGGGACAGATACGCAGTATTTT. Translating it yields CSARSSGRGGTDTQYF.

This chain uses TRBV12-3 or TRBV12-4 with TRBJ1-5; no definite D call. This CDR3 region has 12 residues. V lost 2 bases and J 9 bases, leaving 8 bases between the germline ends. CDR3 coding DNA: TGTGCCAGCAGTTTAACTGTGGGGCCCCAGCATTTT. This translates into CASSLTVGPQHF.

This clonotype was counted between two and nine times. The chain carries TRBV7-9 and TRBJ2-2; unclear D gene. V lost 7 bases, J lost 2 bases, and 14 bases lay in between. CDR1 and CDR2 (germline): SEHNR, FQNEAQ (reference sequence). CDR3 length: 15 residues. The CDR3 nucleotides are TGTGCCAGCACCGAGGACCTAGGAAACACCGGGGAGCTGTTTTTT. It encodes CASTEDLGNTGELFF.

This clonotype was seen a single time. Its ends do not fully match the called genes, so a read error is possible. The chain joins TRBV7-9 to TRBJ2-7, with TRBD1 identical over 12 bases. The CDR3 consists of 15 residues. Germline loops: CDR1 SEHNR, CDR2 FQNEAQ (reference sequence). The CDR3 loop reads CTSISGTGGPYEQYF. The CDR3 nucleotides are TGTACCAGCATCTCAGGGACAGGGGGCCCCTACGAGCAGTACTTC.

This clonotype has a handful of counts. The chain links TRBV12-3 or TRBV12-4 to TRBJ2-7; 10 nucleotides match TRBD1. This CDR3 has 14 amino acids. V gave up 6 bases and J gave up 5 bases; unmatched junction bases: 7. This CDR3 reads CASSRTGGKDEQYF. In DNA, the CDR3 is TGTGCCAGCAGCCGGACAGGGGGAAAGGACGAGCAGTACTTC.

This clonotype has only a few counts. V usage is TRBV6-1 and J usage is TRBJ2-1; D perhaps matches TRBD2 (6 bases). CDR3 size: 14 residues. Trimming cost V 6 bases and J 2 bases, with 11 bases left between them. The germline gives CDR1 MNHNS, CDR2 SASEGT. The chain's CDR3 is CASRRTGAYNEQFF. In nucleotides, the CDR3 is TGTGCCAGCAGACGGACGGGGGCCTACAATGAGCAGTTCTTC.

This chain links TRBV20-1 with TRBJ2-7; 8 bases fit TRBD2. The CDR3 has 21 amino acids. The V gene's germline CDR1 is DFQATT and CDR2 SNEGSKA (reference sequence). V was clipped by 1 base and J by 0 bases; unmatched bases: 23. The CDR3 spells CSARASPRRVAGPPTSYEQYF. CDR3 nucleotide sequence: TGCAGTGCTAGAGCCTCCCCCAGGAGGGTAGCGGGACCCCCGACCTCCTACGAGCAGTACTTC.

The chain couples TRBV28 to TRBJ1-4, with D possibly being TRBD1 (6 bases). This CDR3 has 14 residues. V lost 7 bases, J lost 8 bases, and 17 bases lay in between. In germline, CDR1 is MDHEN, CDR2 SYDVKM. CDR3 residues: CASKRRDIREKLFF. The CDR3 DNA sequence: TGTGCCAGCAAAAGACGGGACATACGGGAAAAACTGTTTTTT.